The table lists the clone carrying this T cell receptor beta chain with a count of one. Its antigen is not identified. This specimen belongs to a study of Ad26.COV2.S vaccination and SARS-CoV-2 variants. Study summary: In the study, Ad26.COV2.S was injected intramuscularly once, or twice 56 days apart.

Study-wide results and limits: Measurement of non-spike TCR breadth gave similar results in vaccine and placebo recipients.

Treatment given: some 20 received Ad26.COV2.S at low or high dose, single or two shots; a few received placebo; per-sample allocation not given. Material that was analyzed had been drawn on day 63 after the first vaccine or placebo injection. The donor was a Boston adult aged 18-55 years. This vaccine is an Ad26 vector that expresses the Wuhan-strain SARS-CoV-2 spike. Trimming left V 0 bases short and J 5 bases short, with 11 bases between. The CDR3 sequence is 15 residues long. From germline, CDR1 is SGHVS and CDR2 FNYEAQ. Data came from immunoSEQ multiplex PCR; TCRdb stores just in-frame clones and leaves some out. This sample has about 350,000 clones; about 88% occur once, and the top ten carry 6.4%.

The chain has TRBV7-6 and TRBJ2-1; D is tentatively TRBD1 or TRBD2 (6 bases each). This receptor was identified in a person aged 18-65 years who received the Ad26.COV2.S COVID-19 vaccine or a placebo. Source: peripheral blood, taken in a trial of Ad26.COV2.S vaccine versus placebo. The CDR3 here is CASSLARGGNNEQFF. The CDR3 nucleotides are TGTGCCAGCAGCTTAGCGCGAGGGGGGAACAATGAGCAGTTCTTC.